This passage covers 14 T cell receptor beta chains from one sample sequenced in a study of blood T cell repertoires in COVID-19. Measured with immunoSEQ multiplex PCR; TCRdb has only the in-frame clones, and not every one. The sample holds some 160,000 clones, over 80% seen once. Source material: peripheral blood. These receptors came from a man between 65 and 80 years old who had recovered from COVID-19.

The chain couples TRBV28 to TRBJ1-2; 8 bases fit TRBD1. Per the germline V gene, CDR1 is MDHEN and CDR2 is SYDVKM. The CDR3 length is 14 residues. The V gene end was trimmed by 7 bases and the J gene end by 4 bases; junction bases not matched to a gene: 8. The CDR3 DNA is TGTGCCAGCAAAGCAGGGGGCGAAAGCTATGGCTACACCTTC. Translation gives CASKAGGESYGYTF.

This clone appeared a few times. The chain recombines TRBV5-4 with TRBJ1-1; D possibly corresponds to TRBD1 (5 bases). The CDR3 length is 13 residues. V was pared by 5 bases and J by 1 base, with 9 bases between. Germline CDR1 is SGHNT and CDR2 is YYREEE (reference sequence). The CDR3 bases are TGTGCCAGCAGAGGGGACTGGAACACTGAAGCTTTCTTT. This encodes CASRGDWNTEAFF.

CDR3 in amino acids: CASSLQGGEQFF. CDR3 nucleotide sequence: TGCGCCAGCAGTTTACAGGGCGGTGAGCAGTTCTTC. This chain uses TRBV10-1 with TRBJ2-1, with D possibly TRBD1 on 6 matching bases. V was trimmed by 5 bases and J by 9 bases, leaving 11 bases between them. The CDR3 contains 12 residues. Germline-derived CDR1 and CDR2 are WNHNN and SYGVQD (reference sequence).

This rearrangement joins TRBV7-9 to TRBJ1-2; TRBD1 matches at 7 bases. Per germline, CDR1 SEHNR and CDR2 FQNEAQ (reference sequence). Germline trimming cut 5 bases from V and 0 bases from J; bases unmatched to any gene: 12. The CDR3 is 17 amino acids. CDR3 bases: TGTGCCAGCAGCCTCTCCGGACAGGTTAGAGCTAACTATGGCTACACCTTC. Its translation: CASSLSGQVRANYGYTF. Supplemented by reference TRBV7-9 and TRBJ1-2, the full variable domain reads DTGVSQNPRHKITKRGQNVTFRCDPISEHNRLYWYRQTLGQGPEFLTYFQNEAQLEKSRLLSDRFSAERPKGSFSTLEIQRTEQGDSAMYLCASSLSGQVRANYGYTFGSGTRLTVV.

The chain joins TRBV5-8 to TRBJ2-3, with 9 bases matching TRBD2. Losses at the gene ends were 3 bases for V and 3 bases for J; bases not matched to a gene: 8. The germline gives CDR1 SGHTS, CDR2 YDEGEE. The CDR3 consists of 16 residues. The CDR3 DNA reads as TGTGCCAGCAGCTGGCCGGTAGCGGGAGCGACAGATACGCAGTATTTT. Translating gives CASSWPVAGATDTQYF.

J is TRBJ2-1 and V is TRBV10-1; D possibly corresponds to TRBD2 (6 bases). Trimming stripped 3 bases from V and 7 bases from J, with 7 bases between. The CDR3 sequence is 12 residues long. The germline gives CDR1 WNHNN, CDR2 SYGVQD (reference sequence). The CDR3 DNA follows: TGCGCCAGCAGTGACGCGGGAAATGAGCAGTTCTTC. This gives the protein CASSDAGNEQFF.

V and J are TRBV7-2 and TRBJ1-4; TRBD1 agrees at 7 bases. Losses at the gene ends were 5 bases for V and 4 bases for J; bases not matched to a gene: 7. CDR3 length equals 15 residues. Germline V lookup: CDR1 SGHTA, CDR2 FQGNSA. CDR3 region: CASSPPGQNNEKLFF. CDR3 coding DNA: TGTGCCAGCAGCCCGCCGGGACAGAATAATGAAAAACTGTTTTTT.

V gene TRBV5-1 combines with J gene TRBJ2-7, with 7 positions matching TRBD2. After removal of 6 bases from V and 1 base from J, the junction contained 13 bases not matched to a gene. The germline V gene encodes CDR1 SGHRS and CDR2 YFSETQ. The CDR3 extends over 16 amino acids. The CDR3, as DNA: TGCGCCAGCACCTCTTGGTCGGGAGGTAATTCCTACGAGCAGTACTTC. This sequence encodes CASTSWSGGNSYEQYF.

This clone was picked up a small number of times. This chain uses TRBV4-1 with TRBJ1-1; TRBD1 aligns across 7 bases. Germline V gives CDR1 MGHRA, CDR2 YSYEKL. This CDR3 has 15 amino acids. V lost 4 bases to trimming and J lost 1 base; unmatched junction nucleotides: 6. CDR3 bases: TGCGCCAGCAGCCCATGGACAGGCTCGAACACTGAAGCTTTCTTT. Its translation is CASSPWTGSNTEAFF.

The chain uses TRBV3-1 (or the pseudogene TRBV3-2) and TRBJ2-7; D is possibly TRBD2 (6 bases). Per germline, CDR1 LGHDT and CDR2 YNNKEL (reference sequence). The CDR3 length is 13 residues. Trimming took off 1 base at V and 4 bases at J, with 8 bases between the two ends. CDR3 DNA sequence: TGTGCCAGCAGCCAAGTGGGGGGTTACGAGCAGTACTTC. Translating it yields CASSQVGGYEQYF.

This clone was found a few times. This sequence joins TRBV28 and TRBJ2-2, with TRBD1 identical over 10 bases. The CDR3 is made up of 16 amino acids. Trimming removed 2 bases from V and 7 bases from J; junction bases left unmatched: 7. Germline V gene lookup returns CDR1 MDHEN and CDR2 SYDVKM. The CDR3 nucleotides are TGTGCCAGCAGTTTACTCTGGACAGGGGGATTCGGGGAGCTGTTTTTT. Translating gives CASSLLWTGGFGELFF.

The rearrangement links TRBV4-1 to TRBJ2-5, with D unclear. Trimming removed 4 bases from V and 2 bases from J, with 14 bases in between. There are 15 residues in the CDR3. Per germline, CDR1 MGHRA and CDR2 YSYEKL. CDR3 nucleotides: TGCGCCAGCAGCCGCACCGGAGCCACACAAGAGACCCAGTACTTC. It yields the protein CASSRTGATQETQYF.

The rearrangement joins TRBV28 to TRBJ2-1; 7 nucleotides line up with TRBD2. Germline trimming cut 7 bases from V and 0 bases from J; bases unmatched to any gene: 3. Germline V lookup: CDR1 MDHEN, CDR2 SYDVKM. The CDR3 extends over 14 amino acids. The CDR3 coding sequence is TGTGCCAGCAAGGGCGGGGGCTCCTACAATGAGCAGTTCTTC. Translation: CASKGGGSYNEQFF.

The chain combines TRBV7-6 with TRBJ2-5; 12 positions match TRBD2. CDR3 length equals 18 residues. CDR1 and CDR2 (germline): SGHVS, FNYEAQ. The J segment lost 4 bases and the V segment lost 1 base, leaving 10 bases of the junction unmatched. CDR3 bases: TGTGCCAGCAGCTTAGTTTTACTAGCGGGAGGTCGGGGAGAGACCCAGTACTTC. Residues: CASSLVLLAGGRGETQYF.